This T cell receptor beta chain was recovered during a study of regulatory T cells in long-lasting Graves disease (dated by TCRdb to the early 2020s). Regarding the research as a whole: Antithyroid drugs had been taken for less than 3 months by newly diagnosed Graves' disease patients. Persistent Graves' disease patients were compared with newly diagnosed Graves' disease patients by peripheral blood TCR sequencing and RNA sequencing. The study was registered as a clinical trial and conducted in China. A total of some 35 samples underwent TCR sequencing: around 13 from persistent and about 20 from newly diagnosed Graves' disease patients. General study outcomes and caveats: Preferential use of TRBV28, TRBJ1-2 and TRBJ2-5 was observed in persistent disease, whereas TRBV20-1 and TRBJ2-1 were favored in newly diagnosed disease. Lower TCR Shannon entropy and fewer highly expanded clones were observed in persistent Graves' disease patients than in newly diagnosed patients, which suggested clonal expansion. Only the TCR beta chain was sequenced and analyzed. Only peripheral blood was studied, because thyroid tissue, the primary lesion, was inaccessible. As a limitation, the authors acknowledged that the small sample size may reduce accuracy. Persistent patients shared more public clonotypes among themselves (roughly 2,700) than newly diagnosed patients did (about 970).

This sample's time point label indicates: newly diagnosed GD, antithyroid drugs for less than 3 months. RNA was extracted from PBMCs in TRIzol for both TCR sequencing and RNA sequencing. The diagnosis of Graves' disease was made according to American Thyroid Association guidelines. Recruitment of patients was carried out at an endocrinology department in Xi'an, China. Each patient gave approximately 8.8 milliliters of peripheral blood, collected in an EDTA anticoagulant tube. Ficoll Paque Plus density gradient separation was used to isolate PBMCs, and no further T cell sorting was performed. An Agilent 2100 Bioanalyzer and agarose gel were used to assess RNA quality, and a NanoDrop 2000 was used to measure RNA concentration. Ten or more counts support this clonotype. No cognate antigen has been identified for it. No much larger clone is present one base from it, and per-base qualities are unavailable.

Libraries came from multiplex PCR. Sequencing was performed on an Illumina HiSeq 4000. CDR3 regions were amplified by Arm-PCR with iRepertoire HTBI primers to construct TCR beta libraries. PCR products were gel purified before sequencing. The authors' pipeline ran thus. Across samples, 55 to 80 TRBV and 13 to 15 TRBJ segments were identified and used for gene usage analysis of CDR3 amino acid clonotypes. Filtered high-quality paired reads were merged into contigs using COPE and FqMerger. Contigs were aligned with BLAST to IMGT TRBV, TRBD and TRBJ reference genes, and CDR3 was defined per IMGT. Clonotypes above 0.1% frequency were classified as highly expanded clones. Shannon entropy was used to measure repertoire diversity, and the Gini coefficient was used to measure V-J evenness. Public clonotypes were defined as clonotypes shared by more than one individual. The raw public reads went through TCRdb reprocessing: fastp at Q25, MiXCR clone calling, in-frame beta chains kept. CDR3 protein duplicates are merged, each entry listing the most common genes and DNA. These V and J calls originate from TCRdb's pipeline instead of the authors' own analysis. The sample data list 370,000 or so distinct CDR3 sequences, and around 16% of these were observed just once. 20% of the sample belongs to the ten largest clones.

Its CDR3 holds 14 amino acids, cysteine through phenylalanine. Kept here is only the CDR3 DNA, which spans 42 bases and is read in frame from base 1. Reading the germline V gene (reference sequence) gives CDR1 LGHDT and CDR2 YNNKEL. The trim is 3 bases for V and 2 bases for J, with a gap of 10 bases between the germline ends. These data were also reused for a study on T cells in Graves' hyperthyroidism and ophthalmopathy. As the second publication notes: Stable Graves' hyperthyroidism was defined as no progression to ophthalmopathy during 18 months of follow-up. Hyperthyroidism patients were aged 18 to 65 years and newly diagnosed, with disease duration of less than 2 months. Exclusion was applied to patients with uncontrolled infections, other autoimmune diseases, pregnancy or lactation. Diagnoses were based on clinical symptoms, serum thyroxine and TRAb, thyroid ultrasound and orbital computed tomography. The first round of RT-PCR for the TCR CDR3 was performed with the HTBI primer set and the Qiagen OneStep RT-PCR kit. Most expanded thyroid clonotypes (frequency above 0.001) were also detected in blood, a finding suggesting that blood repertoires may reflect thyroid immune responses. In cross-validation, a model built on a 13 V-J signature told ophthalmopathy apart from stable hyperthyroidism with approximately 90% sensitivity and around 84% specificity, and in testing the same model reached 80%/75%. In validation, progression to ophthalmopathy was predicted by the model with about 70% sensitivity and approximately 78% specificity, a median of roughly 6.4 months before onset. A discovery cohort of about a hundred patients, roughly 45 with Graves' ophthalmopathy and roughly 59 with stable Graves' hyperthyroidism, was used to find distinguishing TCR V-J signatures. Prospective prediction of ophthalmopathy was tested in an independent validation cohort of about 19 hyperthyroidism patients and 17 patients who later progressed to ophthalmopathy. The 100 discovery patients were divided at random into training and test sets in a 7:3 ratio. In more than five Graves' hyperthyroidism patients, the study also compared T-cell repertoires from thyroid tissue with T-cell repertoires from blood. After blood sampling, hyperthyroidism patients were treated with methimazole at a starting dose of 30 mg daily, and ophthalmopathy patients were treated with high-dose intravenous methylprednisolone. A second multiplex PCR round built the libraries, followed by size selection and purification. Paired-end sequencing of the libraries was performed with 100 bp reads on an Illumina HiSeq2000. SOAPnuke was used to process the raw data, throwing out any read that contained adapters or uncalled bases, had a mean Phred below 15, or lacked an exact constant-primer or identifier match. High-quality paired reads were merged with COPE v1.2.5, and unique nucleotide sequences were defined as clonotypes. Clonotypes were aligned to IMGT TRBV, TRBD and TRBJ reference segments using MiTCR v1.1. Only V-J combinations with frequency above 0.0001, covering 99% to 99.2% of repertoires, were analysed. A TCS score was defined as the ratio of F50 (clonal expansion) to E x V (chaos), with BLOSUM62-based TCRdist applied between CDR3 peptides within each V-J. Welch's t-statistics and random forest reduced roughly 540 V-J features to 13, which were used in a naive Bayes classifier (R e1071). No statistical method was used to set the sample size in advance, and investigators knew the group allocation. The paper describes TCR Vbeta CDR3 sequencing of 135 peripheral blood samples, made up of some 40 ophthalmopathy patients, around 73 hyperthyroidism patients and 17 progressor patients.

Sequenced here: peripheral blood mononuclear cells (PBMCs), sampled at new diagnosis, from a patient treated with antithyroid drugs. This clonotype was sampled from a woman in her late teens or twenties with Graves disease. Donor details come from another sample of the same person, matched by shared clones. The V gene is TRBV3-1 and the J gene is TRBJ1-2; matching of 6 bases hints at TRBD1 as the D gene. For the CDR3, the sequence is CASSQAGVNYGYTF. The DNA is as follows: TGTGCCAGCAGCCAGGCAGGGGTCAACTATGGCTACACCTTC.